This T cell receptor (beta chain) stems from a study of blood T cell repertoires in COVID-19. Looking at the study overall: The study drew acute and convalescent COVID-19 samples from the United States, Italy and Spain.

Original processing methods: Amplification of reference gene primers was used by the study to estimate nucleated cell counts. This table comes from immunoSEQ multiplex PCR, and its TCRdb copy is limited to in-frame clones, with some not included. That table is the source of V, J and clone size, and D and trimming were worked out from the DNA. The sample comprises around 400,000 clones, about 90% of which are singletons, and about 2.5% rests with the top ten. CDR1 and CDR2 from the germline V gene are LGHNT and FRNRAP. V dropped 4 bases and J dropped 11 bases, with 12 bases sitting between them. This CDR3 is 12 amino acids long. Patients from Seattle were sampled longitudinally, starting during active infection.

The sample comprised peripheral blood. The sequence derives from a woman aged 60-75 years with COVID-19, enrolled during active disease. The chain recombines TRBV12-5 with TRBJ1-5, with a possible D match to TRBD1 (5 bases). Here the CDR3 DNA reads TGTGCTAGTGGTTGGGGCCCCGTAACCCAGCATTTT. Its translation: CASGWGPVTQHF.